Below are 13 T cell receptor beta chains sequenced from a single sample in a study of T cells in Graves' hyperthyroidism and ophthalmopathy. From RNA transcripts, TCR beta CDR3 regions were amplified. TCR CDR3 underwent first-round RT-PCR with the HTBI primer set. TCRdb reprocessed the multiplex PCR reads with MiXCR, giving one entry per CDR3 protein. The table includes approximately 500,000 distinct CDR3 sequences, roughly 46% detected once. Sequencing was done on a sample of peripheral blood or thyroid tissue (not recorded which). Every receptor here comes from a woman under 30 with Graves' hyperthyroidism.

The rearrangement links TRBV10-3 to TRBJ1-4, with a weak D call TRBD1 (5 bases). Germline V gene lookup returns CDR1 ENHRY and CDR2 SYGVKD. This CDR3 is built from 14 residues. Trimming left V 3 bases short and J 8 bases short, with 13 bases between. CDR3 protein: CAISEQDGNEKLFF. For the CDR3, the DNA is TGTGCCATCAGTGAACAGGACGGCAACGAAAAACTGTTTTTT.

This chain uses TRBV6-1 with TRBJ2-6; the match to TRBD1 covers 10 bases. The ends lost 4 bases at V and 10 bases at J; junction bases unmatched: 4. Germline CDR1 MNHNS, CDR2 SASEGT. This CDR3 has 14 residues. This CDR3 is CASSVWDRGNVLTF. In DNA, the CDR3 is TGTGCCAGCAGTGTATGGGACAGGGGAAACGTCCTGACTTTC.

The J gene is TRBJ2-7, the V gene TRBV12-3 or TRBV12-4, with 11 nucleotides matching TRBD2. Trimming cost V 5 bases and J 4 bases; bases outside gene matches: 4. This CDR3 has 14 residues. The CDR3 DNA follows: TGTGCCAGCAGTGCAAGGACTAGCGGGTACGAGCAGTACTTC. Amino acids: CASSARTSGYEQYF.

On this clonotype: A read error is possible here, since a much larger clone lies one base away. The V and J genes are TRBV7-2 and TRBJ2-2; D is possibly TRBD1 (5 bases). This CDR3 region has 12 residues. Trimming pared 7 bases from V and 4 bases from J, leaving 7 bases between. The germline CDR1 and CDR2 sequences are SGHTA and FQGNSA. The CDR3 region has the DNA TGTGCCAGCAACAGGAGCACCGGGGAGCTGTTTTTT. This gives the protein CASNRSTGELFF.

This clonotype was counted at least ten times. The chain recombines TRBV20-1 with TRBJ2-7; TRBD2 is a possible D gene (5 bases). V gave up 3 bases and J gave up 0 bases, with 12 bases separating them. There are 14 residues in the CDR3. Germline V lookup: CDR1 DFQATT, CDR2 SNEGSKA (reference sequence). CDR3 loop: CSASSSGLSYEQYF. For the CDR3, the DNA is TGCAGTGCTAGCTCCAGCGGACTCTCCTACGAGCAGTACTTC.

V is TRBV7-9 and J is TRBJ2-7; D call uncertain. The end of the DNA is better explained by TRBJ2-1, so the J call may be wrong. CDR1 is SEHNR, CDR2 FQNEAQ, per germline (reference sequence). This CDR3 has 15 residues. The CDR3 is CASSLASNSYNEQFF. CDR3 DNA sequence: TGTGCCAGCAGCTTAGCTTCCAACAGCTACAATGAGCAGTTCTTC.

As for this clonotype: A much larger clonotype is one base distant, so this may be a read error. The rearrangement uses TRBV19 and TRBJ1-3, with D hard to call. The CDR3 extends over 11 amino acids. Per germline, CDR1 LNHDA and CDR2 SQIVND (reference sequence). The CDR3 loop reads CASSKGNTTYF. CDR3 coding DNA: TGTGCCAGTAGTAAAGGAAACACCACATATTTT.

This clonotype was counted between two and nine times. V gene TRBV20-1 combines with J gene TRBJ2-3; 14 nucleotides agree with TRBD2. CDR3 size: 17 residues. The germline gives CDR1 DFQATT, CDR2 SNEGSKA (reference sequence). After removal of 6 bases from V and 2 bases from J, the junction contained 10 bases not matched to a gene. The CDR3 loop reads CSAPGLAGGLHTDTQYF. CDR3 DNA sequence: TGCAGTGCCCCCGGACTAGCGGGAGGTTTACACACAGATACGCAGTATTTT.

The table lists this clonotype with many counts. The genes are TRBV11-2 and TRBJ2-5; 7 bases fit TRBD1. This CDR3 contains 16 residues. The V segment lost 5 bases and the J segment 1 base; nucleotides outside the gene matches: 10. Germline V gives CDR1 SGHAT, CDR2 FQNNGV. The CDR3, as DNA: TGTGCCAGCAGCCCTGACAGGGAAACATTCCAAGAGACCCAGTACTTC. Translation: CASSPDRETFQETQYF.

This chain links TRBV20-1 with TRBJ1-2, with D possibly being TRBD1 (6 bases). The CDR3 runs 12 residues. Per the germline V gene, CDR1 is DFQATT and CDR2 is SNEGSKA (reference sequence). This CDR3 reads CTATGVTSGYTF. The CDR3 DNA reads TGCACCGCGACAGGCGTAACCAGTGGCTACACCTTC.

This clonotype was counted at least ten times. The chain couples TRBV25-1 to TRBJ2-2; D not certain. The V gene lost 2 bases and the J gene lost 7 bases, with 8 bases spanning the gap. Germline-derived CDR1 and CDR2 are MGHDK and SYGVNS. This CDR3 spans 13 amino acids. CDR3 region: CASSERAGGELFF. The CDR3 nucleotides read TGTGCCAGCAGTGAAAGGGCCGGCGGGGAGCTGTTTTTT.

This clonotype has a count of ten or more. The V and J genes are TRBV27 and TRBJ1-2; tentative D call: TRBD1 (6 bases). Germline CDR1 MNHEY, CDR2 SMNVEV (reference sequence). The ends were cut back, 4 bases at V and 7 bases at J, with 13 bases in the middle. The CDR3 sequence is 13 residues long. CDR3 in amino acids: CASSSRGRVGYTF. CDR3 DNA sequence: TGTGCCAGCAGTTCCCGGGGGCGAGTTGGCTACACCTTC.

The chain recombines TRBV20-1 with TRBJ1-2; possible D gene TRBD1, 6 bases. Germline assignment: CDR1 DFQATT and CDR2 SNEGSKA (reference sequence). This CDR3 comprises 13 residues. V was trimmed by 8 bases and J by 2 bases, leaving 15 bases between them. The CDR3 DNA reads TGCAGTTACCTGGACAGCACCAACTATGGCTACACCTTC. Residues: CSYLDSTNYGYTF.